These T cell receptor beta chains were read from a single sample in a study of blood T cell repertoires in COVID-19. Clones were read by immunoSEQ multiplex PCR, and TCRdb kept only the in-frame ones, dropping some. In the table there are roughly 120,000 clones, more than 70% of which are singletons. Source material: peripheral blood. Receptor source: a woman in her fifties or sixties with acute or convalescent COVID-19. CDR3s include the opening cysteine and the closing phenylalanine or tryptophan. The D gene is left open where the match is weak. Expanded clones are given a class, and other clones once, few, many or no size at all.

J | size | V | D | DNA | CDR3
TRBJ2-7 | . | TRBV27 | . | TGTGCCAGCAGTTTGGAGGGAACCTACGAGCAGTACTTC | CASSLEGTYEQYF
TRBJ1-1 | . | TRBV18 | TRBD1 | TGTGCCAGCTCACTTGGACAGGGGGGGAGAAAAAACACTGAAGCTTTCTTT | CASSLGQGGRKNTEAFF
TRBJ2-7 | . | TRBV2 | TRBD2 | TGTGCCAGCAGGGGCTGGGGAGGGTCCGAGCAGTACTTC | CASRGWGGSEQYF
TRBJ2-3 | few | TRBV19 | TRBD1 | TGTGCCAGTAGTATCACTGGACAGGGGTCCCGCGGGGATACGCAGTATTTT | CASSITGQGSRGDTQYF
TRBJ2-2 | few | TRBV19 | . | TGTGCCAGTAGTAAGCGGAGTAACACCGGGGAGCTGTTTTTT | CASSKRSNTGELFF
TRBJ2-5 | . | TRBV5-1 | . | TGCGCCAGCAGCCCGGACAGTTCCCAAGAGACCCAGTACTTC | CASSPDSSQETQYF
TRBJ2-7 | once | TRBV28 | . | TGTGCCAGCCTCTCGGGACTTTTAAATGACGAGCAGTACTTC | CASLSGLLNDEQYF
TRBJ1-4 | . | TRBV7-9 | . | TGTGCCAGCAGCTTGGACAGCCAGGGGTTTAATGAAAAACTGTTTTTT | CASSLDSQGFNEKLFF
TRBJ2-2 | . | TRBV14 | . | TGTGCCAGCAGCCAAGGCGCGGGACCCTCGAACACCGGGGAGCTGTTTTTT | CASSQGAGPSNTGELFF
TRBJ1-1 | few | TRBV20-1 | . | TGCAGTGCTAGTTTCGGCGGCGGGAACACTGAAGCTTTCTTT | CSASFGGGNTEAFF
TRBJ2-7 | . | TRBV18 | . | TGTGCCAGCTTTTCAAATAGGGGATACGAGCAGTACTTC | CASFSNRGYEQYF
TRBJ2-5 | . | TRBV11-2 | . | TGTGCCAGCAGCTTATCGTACTCCCAAGAGACCCAGTACTTC | CASSLSYSQETQYF
TRBJ2-7 | . | TRBV7-6 | . | TGTGCCAGCAGCTTAGCCCCGGGGGTCGGGGGCGAGCAGTACTTC | CASSLAPGVGGEQYF
TRBJ1-1 | . | TRBV2 | TRBD1 | TGTGCCAGCAGCGGACAGGGTCTGAAGAACACTGAAGCTTTCTTT | CASSGQGLKNTEAFF
TRBJ2-7 | . | TRBV10-2 | TRBD2 | TGCGCCAGCAGTGAAAATTCGGCGGGAGGAATCTACGAGCAGTACTTC | CASSENSAGGIYEQYF
TRBJ1-5 | . | TRBV12-1 | . | TGTGCCAGCAGCTTTCGGGACAGGGAGGATCAGCCCCAGCATTTT | CASSFRDREDQPQHF
TRBJ2-1 | once | TRBV27 | . | TGTGCCAGCAGTTTAGTAACCGGGAGCGATGAGCAGTTCTTC | CASSLVTGSDEQFF